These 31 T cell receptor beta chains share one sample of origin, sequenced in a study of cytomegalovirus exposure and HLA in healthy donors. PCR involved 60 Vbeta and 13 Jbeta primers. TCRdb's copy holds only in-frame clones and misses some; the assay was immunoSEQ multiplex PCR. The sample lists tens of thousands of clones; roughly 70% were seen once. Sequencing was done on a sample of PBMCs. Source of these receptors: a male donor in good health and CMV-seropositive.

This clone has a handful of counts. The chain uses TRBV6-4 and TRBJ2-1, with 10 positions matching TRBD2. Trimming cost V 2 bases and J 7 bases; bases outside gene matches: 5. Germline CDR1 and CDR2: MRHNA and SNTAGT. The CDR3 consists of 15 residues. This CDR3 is CASSDTLAGNNEQFF. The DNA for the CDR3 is TGTGCCAGCAGTGACACACTAGCGGGAAATAATGAGCAGTTCTTC.

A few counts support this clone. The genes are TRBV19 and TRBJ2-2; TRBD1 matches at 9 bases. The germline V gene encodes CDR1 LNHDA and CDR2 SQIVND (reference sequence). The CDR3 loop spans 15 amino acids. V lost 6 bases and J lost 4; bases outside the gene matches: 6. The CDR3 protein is CASRLQGATTGELFF. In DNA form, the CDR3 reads TGTGCCAGTAGGCTACAGGGGGCCACCACCGGGGAGCTGTTTTTT. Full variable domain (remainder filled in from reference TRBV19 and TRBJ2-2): DGGITQSPKYLFRKEGQNVTLSCEQNLNHDAMYWYRQDPGQGLRLIYYSQIVNDFQKGDIAEGYSVSREKKESFPLTVTSAQKNPTAFYLCASRLQGATTGELFFGEGSRLTVL.

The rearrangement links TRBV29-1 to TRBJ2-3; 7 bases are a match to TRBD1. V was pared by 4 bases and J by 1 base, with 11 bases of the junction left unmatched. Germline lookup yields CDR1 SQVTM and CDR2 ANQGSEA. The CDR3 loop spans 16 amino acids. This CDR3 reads CSVGGTVGFGTDTQYF. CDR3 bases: TGCAGCGTTGGGGGGACAGTAGGCTTCGGCACAGATACGCAGTATTTT.

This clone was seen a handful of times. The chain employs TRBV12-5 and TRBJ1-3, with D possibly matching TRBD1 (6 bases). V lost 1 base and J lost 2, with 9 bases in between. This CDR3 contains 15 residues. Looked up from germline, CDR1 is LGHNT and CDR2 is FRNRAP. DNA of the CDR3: TGTGCTAGTGGTTTGGCCAGGACAGCTGGAAACACCATATATTTT. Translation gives CASGLARTAGNTIYF.

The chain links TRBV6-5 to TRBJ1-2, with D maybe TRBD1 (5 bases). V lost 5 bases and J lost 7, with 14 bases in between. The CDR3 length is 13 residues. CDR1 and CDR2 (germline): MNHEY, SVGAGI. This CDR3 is CASSTPGTRGYTF. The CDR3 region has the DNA TGTGCCAGCAGTACACCCGGGACTCGTGGCTACACCTTC.

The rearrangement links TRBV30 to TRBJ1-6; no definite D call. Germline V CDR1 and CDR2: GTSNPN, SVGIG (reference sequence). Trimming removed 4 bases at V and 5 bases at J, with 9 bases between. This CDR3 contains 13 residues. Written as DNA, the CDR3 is TGTGCCTGGACGAGGGTTAATAATTCACCCCTCCACTTT. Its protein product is CAWTRVNNSPLHF.

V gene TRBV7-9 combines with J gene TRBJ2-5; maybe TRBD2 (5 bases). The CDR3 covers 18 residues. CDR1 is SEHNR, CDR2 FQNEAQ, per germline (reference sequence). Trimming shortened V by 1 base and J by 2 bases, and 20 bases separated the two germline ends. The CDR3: CASSLVRLEGGVQETQYF. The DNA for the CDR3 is TGTGCCAGCAGCTTAGTCAGGCTTGAGGGCGGCGTTCAAGAGACCCAGTACTTC. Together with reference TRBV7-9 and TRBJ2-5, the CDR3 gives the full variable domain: DTGVSQNPRHKITKRGQNVTFRCDPISEHNRLYWYRQTLGQGPEFLTYFQNEAQLEKSRLLSDRFSAERPKGSFSTLEIQRTEQGDSAMYLCASSLVRLEGGVQETQYFGPGTRLLVL.

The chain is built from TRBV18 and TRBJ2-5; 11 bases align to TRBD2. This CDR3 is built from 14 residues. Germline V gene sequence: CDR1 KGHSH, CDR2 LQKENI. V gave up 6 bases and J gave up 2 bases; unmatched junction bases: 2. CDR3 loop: CASSRTSGQETQYF. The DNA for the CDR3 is TGTGCCAGCTCGCGGACTAGCGGGCAAGAGACCCAGTACTTC.

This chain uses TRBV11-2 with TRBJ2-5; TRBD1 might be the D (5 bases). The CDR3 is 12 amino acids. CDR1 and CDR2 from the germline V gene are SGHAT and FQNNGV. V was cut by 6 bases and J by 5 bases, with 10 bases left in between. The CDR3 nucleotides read TGTGCCAGCAGTTATAGGGGTGAGACCCAGTACTTC. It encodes CASSYRGETQYF.

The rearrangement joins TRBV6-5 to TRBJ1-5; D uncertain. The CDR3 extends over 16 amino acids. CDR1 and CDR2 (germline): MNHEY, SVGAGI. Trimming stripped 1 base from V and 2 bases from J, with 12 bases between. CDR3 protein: CASSYCLPRGNQPQHF. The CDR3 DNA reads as TGTGCCAGCAGTTACTGCCTCCCGAGGGGCAATCAGCCCCAGCATTTT.

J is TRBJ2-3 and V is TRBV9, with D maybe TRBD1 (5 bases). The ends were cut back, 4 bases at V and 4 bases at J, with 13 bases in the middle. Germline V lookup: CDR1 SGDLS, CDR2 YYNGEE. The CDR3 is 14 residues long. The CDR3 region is CASSPQGGPDTQYF. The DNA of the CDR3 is TGTGCCAGCAGCCCCCAGGGTGGGCCAGATACGCAGTATTTT.

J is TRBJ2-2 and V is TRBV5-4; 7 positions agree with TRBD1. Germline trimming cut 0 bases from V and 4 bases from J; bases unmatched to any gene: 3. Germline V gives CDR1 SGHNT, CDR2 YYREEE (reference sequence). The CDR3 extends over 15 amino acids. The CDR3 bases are TGTGCCAGCAGCTTGGAGGACAGGCCCACCGGGGAGCTGTTTTTT. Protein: CASSLEDRPTGELFF.

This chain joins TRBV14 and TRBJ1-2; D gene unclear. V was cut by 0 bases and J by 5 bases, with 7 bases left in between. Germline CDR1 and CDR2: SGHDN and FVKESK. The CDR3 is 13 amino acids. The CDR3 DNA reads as TGTGCCAGCAGCCAAGATGGGCAGTATGGCTACACCTTC. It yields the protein CASSQDGQYGYTF.

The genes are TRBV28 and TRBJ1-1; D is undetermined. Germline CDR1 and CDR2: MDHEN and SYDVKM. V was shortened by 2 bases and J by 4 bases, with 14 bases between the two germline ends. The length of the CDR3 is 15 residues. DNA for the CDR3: TGTGCCAGCAGTTTAACCGGGGTGGAGAGCACTGAAGCTTTCTTT. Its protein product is CASSLTGVESTEAFF.

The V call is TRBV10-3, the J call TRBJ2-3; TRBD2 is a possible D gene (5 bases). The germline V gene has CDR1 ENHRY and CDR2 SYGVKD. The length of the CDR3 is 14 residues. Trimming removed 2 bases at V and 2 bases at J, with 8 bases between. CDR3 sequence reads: CAISEGLPTDTQYF. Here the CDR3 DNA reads TGTGCCATCAGTGAGGGACTGCCCACAGATACGCAGTATTTT.

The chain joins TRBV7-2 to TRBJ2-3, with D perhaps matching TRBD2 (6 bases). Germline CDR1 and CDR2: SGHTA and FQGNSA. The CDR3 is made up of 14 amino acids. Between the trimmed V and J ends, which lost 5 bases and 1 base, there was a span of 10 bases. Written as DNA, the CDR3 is TGTGCCAGCAGCCGCGGGGACCGCACAGATACGCAGTATTTT. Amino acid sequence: CASSRGDRTDTQYF. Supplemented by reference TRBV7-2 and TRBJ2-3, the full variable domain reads GAGVSQSPSNKVTEKGKDVELRCDPISGHTALYWYRQSLGQGLEFLIYFQGNSAPDKSGLPSDRFSAERTGGSVSTLTIQRTQQEDSAVYLCASSRGDRTDTQYFGPGTRLTVL.

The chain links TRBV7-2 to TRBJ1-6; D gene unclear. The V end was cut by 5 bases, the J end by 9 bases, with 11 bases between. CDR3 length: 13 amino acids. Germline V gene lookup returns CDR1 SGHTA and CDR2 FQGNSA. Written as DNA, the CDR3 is TGTGCCAGCAGCAGCGGGAGGATTTCACCCCTCCACTTT. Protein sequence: CASSSGRISPLHF.

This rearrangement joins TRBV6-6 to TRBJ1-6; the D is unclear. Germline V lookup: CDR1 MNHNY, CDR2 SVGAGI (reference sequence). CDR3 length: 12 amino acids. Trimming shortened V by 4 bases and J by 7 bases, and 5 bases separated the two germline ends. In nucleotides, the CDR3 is TGTGCCAGCAGTTTGAGCAATTCACCCCTCCACTTT. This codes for CASSLSNSPLHF.

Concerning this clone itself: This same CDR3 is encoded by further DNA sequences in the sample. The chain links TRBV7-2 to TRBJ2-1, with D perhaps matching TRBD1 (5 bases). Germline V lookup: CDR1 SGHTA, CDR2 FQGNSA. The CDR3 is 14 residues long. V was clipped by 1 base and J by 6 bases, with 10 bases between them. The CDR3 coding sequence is TGTGCCAGCAGCTTAGAGCCAGGGCCCAATGAGCAGTTCTTC. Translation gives CASSLEPGPNEQFF.

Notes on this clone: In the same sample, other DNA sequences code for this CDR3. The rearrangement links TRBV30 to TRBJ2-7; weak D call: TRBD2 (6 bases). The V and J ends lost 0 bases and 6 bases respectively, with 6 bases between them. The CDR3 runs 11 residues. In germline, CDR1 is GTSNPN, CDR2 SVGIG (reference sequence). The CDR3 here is CAWSVGGEQYF. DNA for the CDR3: TGTGCCTGGAGTGTCGGGGGCGAGCAGTACTTC.

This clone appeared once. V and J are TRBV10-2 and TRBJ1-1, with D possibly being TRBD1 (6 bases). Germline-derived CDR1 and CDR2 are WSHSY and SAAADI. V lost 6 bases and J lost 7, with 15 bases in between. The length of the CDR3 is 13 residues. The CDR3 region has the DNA TGCGCCAGCAGGGGTCGGGGACACCTTGAAGCTTTCTTT. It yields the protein CASRGRGHLEAFF.

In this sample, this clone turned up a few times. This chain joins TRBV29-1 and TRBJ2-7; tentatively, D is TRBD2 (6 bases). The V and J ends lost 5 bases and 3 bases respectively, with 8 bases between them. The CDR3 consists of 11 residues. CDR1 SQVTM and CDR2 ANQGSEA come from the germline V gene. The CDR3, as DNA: TGCAGCGTTTTGGGGGGCTACGAGCAGTACTTC. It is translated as CSVLGGYEQYF.

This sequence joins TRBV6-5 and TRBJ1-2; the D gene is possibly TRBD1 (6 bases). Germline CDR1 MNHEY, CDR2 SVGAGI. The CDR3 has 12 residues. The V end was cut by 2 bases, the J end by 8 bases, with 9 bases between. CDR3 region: CASSYQGMGYTF. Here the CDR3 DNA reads TGTGCCAGCAGTTACCAGGGGATGGGCTACACCTTC.

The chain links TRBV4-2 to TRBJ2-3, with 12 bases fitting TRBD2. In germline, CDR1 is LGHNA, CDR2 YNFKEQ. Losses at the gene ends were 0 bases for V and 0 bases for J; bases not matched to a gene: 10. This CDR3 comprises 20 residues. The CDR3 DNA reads TGTGCCAGCAGCCAAGATCCCCTAGCGGGAGGGCGAGGGAGCACAGATACGCAGTATTTT. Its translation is CASSQDPLAGGRGSTDTQYF.

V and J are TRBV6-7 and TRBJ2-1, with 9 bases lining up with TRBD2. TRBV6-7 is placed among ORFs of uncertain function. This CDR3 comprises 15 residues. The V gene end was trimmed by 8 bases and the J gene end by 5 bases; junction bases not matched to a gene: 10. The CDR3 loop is CASRCPSGADNEQFF. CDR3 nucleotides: TGTGCCAGCCGATGCCCTAGCGGGGCGGACAATGAGCAGTTCTTC.

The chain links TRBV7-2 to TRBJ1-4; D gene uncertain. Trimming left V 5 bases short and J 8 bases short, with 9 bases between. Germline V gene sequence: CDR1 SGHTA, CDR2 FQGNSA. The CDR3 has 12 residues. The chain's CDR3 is CASSLGGEKLFF. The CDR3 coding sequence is TGTGCCAGCAGCCTCGGAGGGGAAAAACTGTTTTTT.

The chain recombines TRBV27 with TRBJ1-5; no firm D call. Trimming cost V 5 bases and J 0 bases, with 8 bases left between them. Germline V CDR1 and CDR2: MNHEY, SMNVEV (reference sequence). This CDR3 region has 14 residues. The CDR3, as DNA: TGTGCCAGCAGTCAAACATCTAGCAATCAGCCCCAGCATTTT. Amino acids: CASSQTSSNQPQHF.

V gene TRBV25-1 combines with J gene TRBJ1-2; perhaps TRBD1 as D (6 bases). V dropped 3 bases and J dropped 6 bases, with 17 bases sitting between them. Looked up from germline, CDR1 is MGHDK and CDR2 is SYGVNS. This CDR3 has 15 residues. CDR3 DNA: TGTGCCAGCAGTGATGGAAATCGACAGGTTAATGGCTACACCTTC. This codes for CASSDGNRQVNGYTF.

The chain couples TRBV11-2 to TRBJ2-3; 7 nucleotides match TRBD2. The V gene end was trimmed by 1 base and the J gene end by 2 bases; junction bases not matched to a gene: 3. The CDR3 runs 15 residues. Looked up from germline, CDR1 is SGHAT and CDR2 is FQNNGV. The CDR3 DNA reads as TGTGCCAGCAGCTTAGGGGGAGGGGACACAGATACGCAGTATTTT. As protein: CASSLGGGDTDTQYF.

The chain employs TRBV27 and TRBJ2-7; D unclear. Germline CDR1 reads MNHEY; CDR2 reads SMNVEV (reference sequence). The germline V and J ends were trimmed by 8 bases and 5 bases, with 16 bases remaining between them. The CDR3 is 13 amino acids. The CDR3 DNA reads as TGTGCCAGCTCTCAGGTGATTAGAAACGAGCAGTACTTC. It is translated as CASSQVIRNEQYF.

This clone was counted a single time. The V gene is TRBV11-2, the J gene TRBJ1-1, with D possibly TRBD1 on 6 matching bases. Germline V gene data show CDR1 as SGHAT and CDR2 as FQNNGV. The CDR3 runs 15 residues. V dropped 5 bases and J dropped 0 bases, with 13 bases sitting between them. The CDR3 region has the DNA TGTGCCAGCAGCCGAAGGGGGATTCTGAACACTGAAGCTTTCTTT. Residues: CASSRRGILNTEAFF.